This T cell receptor (beta chain) was retrieved from a study of identical twins. Per the germline V gene, CDR1 is LGHNA and CDR2 is YNFKEQ. The CDR3 is made up of 15 amino acids. V lost 0 bases and J lost 6, with 15 bases in between. This clonotype was seen at least ten times. TCRdb recomputed calls from the 5' RACE reads with MiXCR, one row per CDR3 protein. The sample holds 130,000 to 150,000 distinct CDR3 sequences, around 3.4% seen once. The sequencing sample was made of memory T cells sorted from blood. The V and J genes are TRBV4-2 and TRBJ2-7; D might be TRBD1 (5 bases). The TCR originated in a man between 18 and 35 years old in good health. CDR3 sequence reads: CASSQDRSGSGEQYV. DNA for the CDR3: TGTGCCAGCAGCCAAGATCGATCAGGGTCCGGCGAGCAGTACGTC.